A single sample is the source of the 5 T cell receptor beta chains below, sequenced in a study of blood T cell dynamics during melanoma immunotherapy. Method: immunoSEQ multiplex PCR; TCRdb's copy keeps in-frame clones and lacks some. The table has over 9,500 clones, roughly 90% seen once. The time point denotes: week 3, after first cycle of checkpoint inhibitor. Sequencing was performed on blood, taken from a patient treated with checkpoint blockade. All receptors derive from a human donor with melanoma.

The sample holds one count of this clone. The J gene is TRBJ2-3, the V gene TRBV7-2; 8 nucleotides align to TRBD2. V dropped 7 bases and J dropped 4; count of bases not matched to a gene: 4. Germline V gives CDR1 SGHTA, CDR2 FQGNSA. This CDR3 contains 13 residues. DNA for the CDR3: TGTGCCAGCACCCTCGGGGGGGCAGATACGCAGTATTTT. It is translated as CASTLGGADTQYF.

This chain uses TRBV18 with TRBJ2-7; 7 bases are shared with TRBD1. CDR1 KGHSH and CDR2 LQKENI come from the germline V gene. V lost 6 bases to trimming and J lost 6 bases; unmatched junction nucleotides: 8. This CDR3 spans 13 amino acids. This CDR3 is CASSRQGRAEQYF. The CDR3 DNA reads as TGTGCCAGCTCCCGACAGGGAAGGGCCGAGCAGTACTTC. Together with reference TRBV18 and TRBJ2-7, the CDR3 gives the full variable domain: NAGVMQNPRHLVRRRGQEARLRCSPMKGHSHVYWYRQLPEEGLKFMVYLQKENIIDESGMPKERFSAEFPKEGPSILRIQQVVRGDSAAYFCASSRQGRAEQYFGPGTRLTVT.

V usage is TRBV6-1 and J usage is TRBJ1-5; D remains ambiguous. The CDR3 spans 13 residues. V shed 2 bases and J shed 10 bases, with 12 bases lying between them. Germline loops: CDR1 MNHNS, CDR2 SASEGT. CDR3 sequence reads: CASSERVSLPQHF. The CDR3 DNA reads as TGTGCCAGCAGTGAACGGGTGAGTCTACCCCAGCATTTT.

This chain uses TRBV7-2 with TRBJ2-7, with D unresolved. Trimming stripped 1 base from V and 11 bases from J, with 6 bases between. This CDR3 has 10 residues. Germline assignment: CDR1 SGHTA and CDR2 FQGNSA. The DNA for the CDR3 is TGTGCCAGCAGCTTAGTACCTAAGTACTTC. Its protein is CASSLVPKYF.

The chain links TRBV5-1 to TRBJ1-1; the D is unclear. This CDR3 is 14 amino acids long. CDR1 is SGHRS and CDR2 is YFSETQ in the germline V gene. Deletions cut 1 base from V and 1 base from J, with 8 bases between. The CDR3 DNA reads TGCGCCAGCAGCTTGATGGCGGGGAACACTGAAGCTTTCTTT. This codes for CASSLMAGNTEAFF. Drawing the rest from reference TRBV5-1 and TRBJ1-1, the complete variable domain is KAGVTQTPRYLIKTRGQQVTLSCSPISGHRSVSWYQQTPGQGLQFLFEYFSETQRNKGNFPGRFSGRQFSNSRSEMNVSTLELGDSALYLCASSLMAGNTEAFFGQGTRLTVV.